This T cell receptor beta chain stems from a study of T-cell reconstitution after alpha-beta-depleted transplantation in children. Overall study results and limits: Several hundred expanded graft clones reportedly were the source of alpha-beta T cells about two months after transplant. At one year after transplant, newly produced T cells mostly accounted for T-cell counts and diversity. Recipient T cells and thymic progenitors that survived gave rise to the high TCRbeta diversity observed at day 60 in some patients.

This clonotype was seen many times. Its specificity is not known. V lost 2 bases and J 3 bases, leaving 12 bases between the germline ends. The CDR3 loop spans 14 amino acids. Looked up from germline, CDR1 is SGHKS and CDR2 is YYEKEE (reference sequence). A TCRbeta library incorporating unique molecular identifiers was prepared. TCRdb itself ran the PCR reads through MiXCR, one entry per CDR3 protein. The sample consists of roughly 32,000 distinct CDR3 sequences, 5% to 7.5% of them appearing once. Sequenced here: peripheral blood, sampled 60 days after TCRalphabeta/CD19-depleted stem cell transplant. The chain is built from TRBV5-5 and TRBJ2-7; D may match TRBD1 or TRBD2 (5 bases each). The sequence came from a child under two years old who had a stem cell transplant for acute myeloid leukemia, so the T cells may come from the graft donor. CDR3 residues: CASSFRDGYYEQYF. CDR3 DNA: TGTGCCAGCAGCTTCCGGGACGGATACTACGAGCAGTACTTC.